This is a list of T cell receptor beta chains from one sample in a study of multiple sclerosis patients with progressive multifocal leukoencephalopathy. Measured with immunoSEQ multiplex PCR; TCRdb has only the in-frame clones, and not every one. The sample consists of about 30,000 clones, approximately 92% of them appearing once. What was sequenced was PBMCs. The receptors derive from a man aged 30 to 45 with multiple sclerosis. CDR3s include the opening cysteine and the closing phenylalanine or tryptophan. D genes are given only for firm matches.

j_call v_call d_call cdr3_aa cdr3_nt
TRBJ2-3 TRBV9 . CASSVTGLNTDTQYF TGTGCCAGCAGCGTTACGGGACTTAACACAGATACGCAGTATTTT
TRBJ2-7 TRBV7-8 . CASSSRDLVDEQYF TGTGCCAGCAGCTCCCGGGACCTAGTCGACGAGCAGTACTTC
TRBJ2-5 TRBV7-2 TRBD1 CASSSPGQGIQTQYF TGTGCCAGCAGCTCACCGGGACAGGGTATACAGACCCAGTACTTC
TRBJ1-1 TRBV7-2 TRBD1 CASRRQGFGTEAFF TGTGCCAGCAGACGACAGGGTTTTGGCACTGAAGCTTTCTTT
TRBJ2-6 TRBV19 . CASSIWLSGANVLTF TGTGCCAGTAGTATTTGGCTCTCTGGGGCCAACGTCCTGACTTTC
TRBJ2-2 TRBV2 . CASSGVAEANTGELFF TGTGCCAGCAGTGGGGTAGCGGAAGCGAACACCGGGGAGCTGTTTTTT
TRBJ2-7 TRBV4-1 . CASSPISQVSEQYF TGCGCCAGCAGTCCAATTAGCCAGGTGAGCGAGCAGTACTTC
TRBJ1-1 TRBV12-5 . CASGFGGRVGNTEAFF TGTGCTAGTGGTTTTGGTGGCAGGGTGGGGAACACTGAAGCTTTCTTT
TRBJ1-4 TRBV5-1 TRBD1 CASRYRQGANEKLFF TGCGCCAGCAGATACCGACAGGGGGCTAATGAAAAACTGTTTTTT
TRBJ2-2 TRBV4-1 . CASSQETRATGELFF TGCGCCAGCAGCCAAGAAACGCGGGCCACCGGGGAGCTGTTTTTT
TRBJ2-1 TRBV18 TRBD2 CASSPRSVASGGRTEQFF TGTGCCAGCTCACCACGATCGGTGGCTAGCGGGGGGAGAACTGAGCAGTTCTTC
TRBJ2-7 TRBV18 TRBD1 CASSQGQQIYEQYF TGTGCCAGCTCACAGGGACAGCAAATCTACGAGCAGTACTTC
TRBJ1-1 TRBV18 TRBD1 CASSPRDRLEAFF TGTGCCAGCTCACCACGGGACAGGCTTGAAGCTTTCTTT
TRBJ2-5 TRBV7-9 TRBD2 CASSPSSGRAGETQYF TGTGCCAGCAGCCCGTCTAGCGGGAGGGCCGGGGAGACCCAGTACTTC
TRBJ1-5 TRBV6-6 . CASSYRVNQPQHF TGTGCCAGCAGTTACCGGGTAAATCAGCCCCAGCATTTT
TRBJ2-7 TRBV27 TRBD1 CASSLIRDRGHEQYF TGTGCCAGCAGTCTCATAAGGGACAGGGGCCACGAGCAGTACTTC
TRBJ1-5 TRBV7-9 . CASSHSGVGQPQHF TGTGCCAGCAGCCATTCAGGGGTGGGTCAGCCCCAGCATTTT